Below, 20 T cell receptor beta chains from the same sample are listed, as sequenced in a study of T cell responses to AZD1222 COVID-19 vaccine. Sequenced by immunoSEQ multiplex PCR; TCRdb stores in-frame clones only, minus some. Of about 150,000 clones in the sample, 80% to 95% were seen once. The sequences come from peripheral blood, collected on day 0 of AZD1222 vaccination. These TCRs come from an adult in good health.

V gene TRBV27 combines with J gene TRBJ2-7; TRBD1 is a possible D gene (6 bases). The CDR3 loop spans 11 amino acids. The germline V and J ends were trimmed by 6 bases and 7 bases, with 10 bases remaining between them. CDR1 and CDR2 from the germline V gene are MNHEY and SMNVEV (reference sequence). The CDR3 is CASSPDREQYF. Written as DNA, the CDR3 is TGTGCCAGCAGCCCCGACAGGGAGCAGTACTTC.

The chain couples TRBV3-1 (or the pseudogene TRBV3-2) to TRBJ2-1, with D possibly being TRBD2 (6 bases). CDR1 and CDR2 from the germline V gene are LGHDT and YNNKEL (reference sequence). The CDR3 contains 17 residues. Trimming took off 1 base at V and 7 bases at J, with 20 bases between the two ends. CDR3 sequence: CASSQGPSVLARNEQFF. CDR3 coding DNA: TGTGCCAGCAGCCAAGGGCCTTCCGTCCTAGCGCGGAATGAGCAGTTCTTC.

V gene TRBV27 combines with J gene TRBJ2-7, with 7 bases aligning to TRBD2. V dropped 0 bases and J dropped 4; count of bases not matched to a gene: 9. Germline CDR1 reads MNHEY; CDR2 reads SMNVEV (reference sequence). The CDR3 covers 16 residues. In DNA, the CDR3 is TGTGCCAGCAGTTTATCGCGGGGGACCCTCGCGTACGAGCAGTACTTC. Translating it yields CASSLSRGTLAYEQYF.

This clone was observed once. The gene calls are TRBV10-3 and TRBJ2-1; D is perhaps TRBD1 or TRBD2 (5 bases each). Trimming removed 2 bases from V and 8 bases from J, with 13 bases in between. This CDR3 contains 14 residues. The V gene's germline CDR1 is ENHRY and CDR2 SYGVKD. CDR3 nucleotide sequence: TGTGCCATCAGTGAGGGAGAGGGGCGGCATGAGCAGTTCTTC. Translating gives CAISEGEGRHEQFF.

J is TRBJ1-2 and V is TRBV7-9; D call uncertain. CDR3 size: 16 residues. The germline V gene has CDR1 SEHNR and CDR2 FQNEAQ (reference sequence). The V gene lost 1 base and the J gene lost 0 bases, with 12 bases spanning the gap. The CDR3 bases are TGTGCCAGCAGCTTAGATCGGGAAACGGCTAACTATGGCTACACCTTC. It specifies CASSLDRETANYGYTF.

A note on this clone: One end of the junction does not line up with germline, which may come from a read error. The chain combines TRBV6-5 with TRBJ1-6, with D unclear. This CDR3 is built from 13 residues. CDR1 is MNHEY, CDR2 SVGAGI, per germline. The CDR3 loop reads CASSDSRGSPLHF. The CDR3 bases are TGTGCCAGCAGTGACTCCCGAGGGTCACCCCTCCACTTT.

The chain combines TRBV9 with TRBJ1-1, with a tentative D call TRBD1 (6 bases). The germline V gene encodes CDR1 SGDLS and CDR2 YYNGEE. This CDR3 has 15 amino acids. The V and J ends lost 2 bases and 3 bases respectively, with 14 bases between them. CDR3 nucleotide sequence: TGTGCCAGCAGCGTTGTGCGGGGGGCGGACACTGAAGCTTTCTTT. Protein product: CASSVVRGADTEAFF. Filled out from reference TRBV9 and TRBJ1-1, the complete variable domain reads DSGVTQTPKHLITATGQRVTLRCSPRSGDLSVYWYQQSLDQGLQFLIQYYNGEERAKGNILERFSAQQFPDLHSELNLSSLELGDSALYFCASSVVRGADTEAFFGQGTRLTVV.

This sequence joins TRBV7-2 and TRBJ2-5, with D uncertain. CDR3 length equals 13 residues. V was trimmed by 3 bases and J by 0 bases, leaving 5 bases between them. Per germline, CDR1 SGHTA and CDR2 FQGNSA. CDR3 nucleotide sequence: TGTGCCAGCAGCTTGCCGTACCAAGAGACCCAGTACTTC. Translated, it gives CASSLPYQETQYF.

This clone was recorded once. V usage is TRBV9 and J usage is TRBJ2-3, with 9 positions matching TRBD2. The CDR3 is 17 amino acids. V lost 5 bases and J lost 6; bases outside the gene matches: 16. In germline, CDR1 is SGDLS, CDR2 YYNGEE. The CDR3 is CASRDPVSSGRVDTQYF. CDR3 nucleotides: TGTGCCAGCAGGGACCCAGTAAGTAGCGGGAGAGTGGATACGCAGTATTTT.

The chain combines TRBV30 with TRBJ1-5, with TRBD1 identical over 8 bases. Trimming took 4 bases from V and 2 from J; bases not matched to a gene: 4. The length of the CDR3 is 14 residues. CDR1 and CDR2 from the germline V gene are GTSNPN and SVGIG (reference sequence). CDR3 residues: CAWNRGNGNQPQHF. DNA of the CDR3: TGTGCCTGGAACAGGGGGAACGGCAATCAGCCCCAGCATTTT.

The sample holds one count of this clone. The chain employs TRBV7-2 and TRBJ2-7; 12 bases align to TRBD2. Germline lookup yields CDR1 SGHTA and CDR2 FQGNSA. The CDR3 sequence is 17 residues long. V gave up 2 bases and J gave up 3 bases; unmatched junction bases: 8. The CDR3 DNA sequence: TGTGCCAGCAGCTTAAGTTTGCCGGGACTAGCGGGCTACGAGCAGTACTTC. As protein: CASSLSLPGLAGYEQYF.

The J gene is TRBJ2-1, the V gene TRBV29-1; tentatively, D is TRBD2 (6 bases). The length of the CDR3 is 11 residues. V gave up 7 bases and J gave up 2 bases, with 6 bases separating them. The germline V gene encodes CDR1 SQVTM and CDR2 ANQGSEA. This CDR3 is CSGGAYNEQFF. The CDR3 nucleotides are TGCAGCGGGGGGGCCTACAATGAGCAGTTCTTC.

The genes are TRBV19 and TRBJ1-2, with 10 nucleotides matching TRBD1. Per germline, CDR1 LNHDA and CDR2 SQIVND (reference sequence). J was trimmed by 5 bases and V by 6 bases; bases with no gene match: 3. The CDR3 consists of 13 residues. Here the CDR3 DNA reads TGTGCCAGTAGCCGGGACAGGGGATATGGCTACACCTTC. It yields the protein CASSRDRGYGYTF.

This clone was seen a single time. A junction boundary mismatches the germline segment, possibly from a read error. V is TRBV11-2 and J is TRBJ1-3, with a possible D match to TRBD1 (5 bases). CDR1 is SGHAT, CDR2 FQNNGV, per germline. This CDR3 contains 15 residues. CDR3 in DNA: TGTGCCAGCAGCTTGGGTTGGGGCTCTAGAAACACCATATATTTT. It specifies CASSLGWGSRNTIYF.

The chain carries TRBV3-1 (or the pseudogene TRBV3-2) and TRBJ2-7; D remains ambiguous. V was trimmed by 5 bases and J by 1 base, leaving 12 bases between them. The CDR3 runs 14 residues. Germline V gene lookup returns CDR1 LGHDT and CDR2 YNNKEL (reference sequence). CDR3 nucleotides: TGTGCCAGCAGCGCACTGGACGCGTCCTACGAGCAGTACTTC. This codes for CASSALDASYEQYF.

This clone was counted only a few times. CDR3 coding DNA: TGTGCCAGCAGTTACTCTCTCGGGACAGGGGTCTCCTACAATGAGCAGTTCTTC. It specifies CASSYSLGTGVSYNEQFF. The rearrangement uses TRBV6-2 or TRBV6-3 and TRBJ2-1, with 10 bases fitting TRBD1. Per the germline V gene, CDR1 is MNHEY and CDR2 is SVGEGT. There are 18 residues in the CDR3. V lost 0 bases, J lost 0 bases, and 5 bases stayed unmatched.

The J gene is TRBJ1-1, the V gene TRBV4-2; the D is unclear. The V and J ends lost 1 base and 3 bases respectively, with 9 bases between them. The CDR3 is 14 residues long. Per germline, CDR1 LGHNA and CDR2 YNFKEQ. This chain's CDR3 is CASSQGGRDTEAFF. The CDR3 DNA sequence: TGTGCCAGCAGCCAAGGGGGAAGGGACACTGAAGCTTTCTTT.

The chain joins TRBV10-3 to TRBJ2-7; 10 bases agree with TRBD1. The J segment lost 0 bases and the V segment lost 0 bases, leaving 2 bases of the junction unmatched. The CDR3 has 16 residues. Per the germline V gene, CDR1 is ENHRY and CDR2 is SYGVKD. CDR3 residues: CAISESWTGGSYEQYF. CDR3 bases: TGTGCCATCAGTGAGTCCTGGACAGGGGGCTCCTACGAGCAGTACTTC.

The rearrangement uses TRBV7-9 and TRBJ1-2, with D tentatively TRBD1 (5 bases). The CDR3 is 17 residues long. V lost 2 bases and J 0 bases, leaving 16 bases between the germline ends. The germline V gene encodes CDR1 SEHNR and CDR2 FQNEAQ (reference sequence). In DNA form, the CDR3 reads TGTGCCAGCAGCTTACGGGCAGGGAGCAGTTCTAACTATGGCTACACCTTC. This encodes CASSLRAGSSSNYGYTF.

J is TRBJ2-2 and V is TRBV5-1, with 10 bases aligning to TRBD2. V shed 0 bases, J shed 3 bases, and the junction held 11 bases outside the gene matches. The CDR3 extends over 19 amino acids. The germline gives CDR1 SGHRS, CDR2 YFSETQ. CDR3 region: CASSLGPLRTSGDTGELFF. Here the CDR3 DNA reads TGCGCCAGCAGCTTGGGGCCCCTTCGGACTAGCGGAGACACCGGGGAGCTGTTTTTT.